A single sample gave rise to the 21 T cell receptor beta chains below, sequenced in a study of T cell repertoires in ileal Crohn's disease. Time point indicated: neoterminal ileum biopsy at postoperative endoscopy, about 6 months after surgery. Method: immunoSEQ multiplex PCR; TCRdb's copy keeps in-frame clones and lacks some. The repertoire consists of some 10,000 clones, with about four fifths occurring once and the leading ten covering roughly 16%. The sequencing input was ileal tissue. These receptors all stem from an adult with Crohn's disease.

In this sample, this clone turned up once. The chain is built from TRBV7-6 and TRBJ2-2; 8 bases line up with TRBD2. The V and J ends lost 1 base and 6 bases, in that order; junction bases with no gene match: 4. The CDR3 is 15 amino acids. Germline loops: CDR1 SGHVS, CDR2 FNYEAQ. The CDR3 spells CASSLEGLGAGELFF. The DNA of the CDR3 is TGTGCCAGCAGCTTAGAGGGACTAGGCGCCGGGGAGCTGTTTTTT. Drawing the rest from reference TRBV7-6 and TRBJ2-2, the complete variable domain is GAGVSQSPRYKVTKRGQDVALRCDPISGHVSLYWYRQALGQGPEFLTYFNYEAQQDKSGLPNDRFSAERPEGSISTLTIQRTEQRDSAMYRCASSLEGLGAGELFFGEGSRLTVL.

By frequency in the sample, this clone is hyperexpanded. The CDR3 protein is CASSFPRQGRNYEQYF. The CDR3 DNA is TGTGCCAGCAGCTTCCCTAGACAGGGAAGGAATTACGAGCAGTACTTC. The V and J genes are TRBV7-9 and TRBJ2-7; 7 bases agree with TRBD1. From germline, CDR1 is SEHNR and CDR2 FQNEAQ (reference sequence). The CDR3 length is 16 residues. J gave up 4 bases and V 3 bases, and 12 bases lay outside the gene matches.

This sequence joins TRBV5-4 and TRBJ1-1, with TRBD1 matching 11 bases. The junction had 15 bases not matched to a gene; V was cut back by 4 bases and J by 7 bases. The CDR3 is 17 amino acids. Germline CDR1 is SGHNT and CDR2 is YYREEE (reference sequence). CDR3 sequence: CASSLDTRTGGGGEAFF. As DNA, the CDR3 is TGTGCCAGCAGCCTAGACACCCGGACAGGGGGCGGGGGTGAAGCTTTCTTT.

This chain links TRBV7-6 with TRBJ2-7, with a weak D call TRBD1 (6 bases). This CDR3 is built from 15 residues. Trimming took off 2 bases at V and 5 bases at J, with 16 bases between the two ends. Germline CDR1 and CDR2: SGHVS and FNYEAQ. The CDR3 nucleotides are TGTGCCAGCAGCTTATTAGGGTACAGGGCTAACGAGCAGTACTTC. It yields the protein CASSLLGYRANEQYF.

The genes are TRBV11-3 and TRBJ2-1, with 8 nucleotides matching TRBD2. The CDR3 covers 16 residues. J gave up 1 base and V 5 bases, and 7 bases lay outside the gene matches. In germline, CDR1 is SGHNT, CDR2 YENEEA. As DNA, the CDR3 is TGTGCCAGCAGCCCGGGGGGGCGGGGATCCTACAATGAGCAGTTCTTC. Translation: CASSPGGRGSYNEQFF.

The chain joins TRBV5-1 to TRBJ2-7; 9 bases map to TRBD2. Trimming cost V 1 base and J 2 bases; bases outside gene matches: 4. This CDR3 spans 15 amino acids. Germline CDR1 reads SGHRS; CDR2 reads YFSETQ. In nucleotides, the CDR3 is TGCGCCAGCAGCTTGCCTAGCGGGGTAACCTACGAGCAGTACTTC. Its translation is CASSLPSGVTYEQYF. Supplemented by reference TRBV5-1 and TRBJ2-7, the full variable domain reads KAGVTQTPRYLIKTRGQQVTLSCSPISGHRSVSWYQQTPGQGLQFLFEYFSETQRNKGNFPGRFSGRQFSNSRSEMNVSTLELGDSALYLCASSLPSGVTYEQYFGPGTRLTVT.

This chain links TRBV29-1 with TRBJ2-3, with TRBD2 matching over 9 bases. The CDR3 totals 24 residues. Germline loops: CDR1 SQVTM, CDR2 ANQGSEA. J lost 3 bases, V lost 1 base, and 32 bases had no gene match. The CDR3 loop is CSVEVVVGATYASGVLGLTDTQYF. The CDR3 bases are TGCAGCGTTGAAGTGGTAGTGGGTGCTACTTACGCTAGCGGGGTCTTAGGGTTAACAGATACGCAGTATTTT.

This chain joins TRBV20-1 and TRBJ1-3; D is unclear. Germline loops: CDR1 DFQATT, CDR2 SNEGSKA (reference sequence). This CDR3 contains 11 residues. With 8 bases removed from V and 0 bases from J, the gap between germline ends came to 5 bases. The CDR3 DNA reads TGCAGTCGGGGCTCTGGAAACACCATATATTTT. Protein sequence: CSRGSGNTIYF.

This clone was picked up one time. J is TRBJ1-1 and V is TRBV9; D is perhaps TRBD1 (6 bases). Trimming cost V 1 base and J 1 base, with 11 bases left between them. Per the germline V gene, CDR1 is SGDLS and CDR2 is YYNGEE. This CDR3 is built from 15 residues. The CDR3, as DNA: TGTGCCAGCAGCGTACAGGGGTCGGGGAACACTGAAGCTTTCTTT. Amino acid sequence: CASSVQGSGNTEAFF.

The count of this clone is one. The J gene is TRBJ1-1, the V gene TRBV4-1, with D maybe TRBD1 (5 bases). This CDR3 is built from 17 residues. Germline V gene sequence: CDR1 MGHRA, CDR2 YSYEKL. Trimming took 0 bases from V and 0 from J, leaving 14 bases between them. The CDR3 protein is CASSQDMAGIMNTEAFF. The DNA of the CDR3 is TGCGCCAGCAGCCAAGATATGGCAGGGATAATGAACACTGAAGCTTTCTTT.

V and J are TRBV27 and TRBJ2-2; 7 positions agree with TRBD2. V shed 4 bases, J shed 1 base, and the junction held 3 bases outside the gene matches. Germline CDR1 is MNHEY and CDR2 is SMNVEV (reference sequence). The CDR3 extends over 15 amino acids. The CDR3 protein is CASSSAGWNTGELFF. The CDR3 DNA reads as TGTGCCAGCAGTTCAGCGGGGTGGAACACCGGGGAGCTGTTTTTT.

The chain carries TRBV6-6 and TRBJ1-2; 7 bases agree with TRBD1. Trimming cost V 5 bases and J 3 bases; bases outside gene matches: 9. CDR3 length: 15 residues. Per germline, CDR1 MNHNY and CDR2 SVGAGI (reference sequence). This CDR3 is CASSPQRQGYYGYTF. The CDR3 nucleotides are TGTGCCAGCAGTCCTCAGAGACAGGGATACTATGGCTACACCTTC.

The chain joins TRBV5-1 to TRBJ2-7; TRBD2 is a possible D gene (6 bases). Germline values: CDR1 SGHRS, CDR2 YFSETQ. With 1 base removed from V and 0 bases from J, the gap between germline ends came to 11 bases. The CDR3 is 15 amino acids. The chain's CDR3 is CASSLFGGSSYEQYF. The CDR3 DNA reads as TGCGCCAGCAGCTTGTTCGGGGGATCCTCCTACGAGCAGTACTTC.

This clone has a single count. This chain connects TRBV6-6 to TRBJ1-4; D call uncertain. Per germline, CDR1 MNHNY and CDR2 SVGAGI (reference sequence). The CDR3 runs 14 residues. Trimming left V 6 bases short and J 7 bases short, with 15 bases between. The CDR3 here is CASRPLRGIEKLFF. The CDR3 nucleotides are TGTGCCAGCAGGCCCCTCCGAGGTATTGAAAAACTGTTTTTT.

This clone counts as medium-sized (0.01 to 0.1%). The CDR3 spells CASRTEPSYEQYF. In nucleotides, the CDR3 is TGTGCCAGCCGGACTGAGCCCTCCTACGAGCAGTACTTC. The chain uses TRBV10-3 and TRBJ2-7; the D gene is possibly TRBD2 (5 bases). The CDR3 has 13 residues. V dropped 10 bases and J dropped 0 bases, with 13 bases sitting between them. Germline assignment: CDR1 ENHRY and CDR2 SYGVKD.

CDR3 nucleotide sequence: TGTGCCAGCATCATTGGGACTAGCGGCCTCTACGAGCAGTACTTC. Translation: CASIIGTSGLYEQYF. The chain recombines TRBV6-1 with TRBJ2-7; 11 bases are a match to TRBD2. The CDR3 is made up of 15 amino acids. Germline values: CDR1 MNHNS, CDR2 SASEGT. The V segment lost 7 bases and the J segment 3 bases; nucleotides outside the gene matches: 8.

The gene calls are TRBV4-1 and TRBJ2-3; TRBD1 matches at 11 bases. J gave up 9 bases and V 4 bases, and 6 bases lay outside the gene matches. CDR3 length equals 14 residues. CDR1 is MGHRA, CDR2 YSYEKL, per germline. Written as DNA, the CDR3 is TGCGCCAGCAGCCCGGGACAGGGGGACTCAACGCAGTATTTT. This gives the protein CASSPGQGDSTQYF.

This chain connects TRBV19 to TRBJ2-4; D possibly corresponds to TRBD2 (7 bases). The CDR3 has 14 residues. The V end lost 5 bases, the J end lost 9 bases, and 17 bases lay between the germline ends. Germline loops: CDR1 LNHDA, CDR2 SQIVND (reference sequence). DNA for the CDR3: TGTGCCAGTAGTGATGCCGGGGAGGGGGGCATTCAGTACTTC. Protein product: CASSDAGEGGIQYF.

The chain links TRBV7-9 to TRBJ2-7, with D maybe TRBD2 (6 bases). CDR1 is SEHNR and CDR2 is FQNEAQ in the germline V gene (reference sequence). Trimming pared 1 base from V and 6 bases from J, leaving 10 bases between. This CDR3 has 13 amino acids. DNA for the CDR3: TGTGCCAGCAGCTTAGATGGGACTGCCGAGCAGTACTTC. Protein: CASSLDGTAEQYF. Variable domain in full (rest from reference TRBV7-9 and TRBJ2-7): DTGVSQNPRHKITKRGQNVTFRCDPISEHNRLYWYRQTLGQGPEFLTYFQNEAQLEKSRLLSDRFSAERPKGSFSTLEIQRTEQGDSAMYLCASSLDGTAEQYFGPGTRLTVT.

This chain uses TRBV4-1 with TRBJ1-5, with unresolved D. V was cut by 2 bases and J by 1 base, with 9 bases left in between. This CDR3 contains 15 residues. CDR1 and CDR2 (germline): MGHRA, YSYEKL. This CDR3 reads CASSQRILSNQPQHF. In DNA form, the CDR3 reads TGCGCCAGCAGCCAACGTATTTTGAGCAATCAGCCCCAGCATTTT.

The chain uses TRBV5-1 and TRBJ2-5; a possible D gene is TRBD2 (5 bases). The J call may be incorrect, as the DNA end agrees better with TRBJ2-7. CDR3 length equals 14 residues. CDR1 SGHRS and CDR2 YFSETQ come from the germline V gene. CDR3 DNA sequence: TGCGCCAGCAGCCCTTCCGGGAATGGATACGAGCAGTACTTC. Translated, it gives CASSPSGNGYEQYF.